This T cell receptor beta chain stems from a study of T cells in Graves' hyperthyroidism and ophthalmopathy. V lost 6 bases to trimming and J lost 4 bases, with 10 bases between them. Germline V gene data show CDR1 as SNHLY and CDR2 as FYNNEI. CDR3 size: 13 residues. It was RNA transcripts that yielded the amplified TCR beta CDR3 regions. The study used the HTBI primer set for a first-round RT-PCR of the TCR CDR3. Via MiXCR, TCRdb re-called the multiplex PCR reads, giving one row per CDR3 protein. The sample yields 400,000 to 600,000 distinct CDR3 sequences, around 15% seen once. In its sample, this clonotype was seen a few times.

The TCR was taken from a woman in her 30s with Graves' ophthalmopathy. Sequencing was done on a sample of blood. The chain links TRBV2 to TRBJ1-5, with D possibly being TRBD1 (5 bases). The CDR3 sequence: CASSRQKNQPQHF. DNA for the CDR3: TGTGCCAGCAGCAGACAGAAGAATCAGCCCCAGCATTTT.